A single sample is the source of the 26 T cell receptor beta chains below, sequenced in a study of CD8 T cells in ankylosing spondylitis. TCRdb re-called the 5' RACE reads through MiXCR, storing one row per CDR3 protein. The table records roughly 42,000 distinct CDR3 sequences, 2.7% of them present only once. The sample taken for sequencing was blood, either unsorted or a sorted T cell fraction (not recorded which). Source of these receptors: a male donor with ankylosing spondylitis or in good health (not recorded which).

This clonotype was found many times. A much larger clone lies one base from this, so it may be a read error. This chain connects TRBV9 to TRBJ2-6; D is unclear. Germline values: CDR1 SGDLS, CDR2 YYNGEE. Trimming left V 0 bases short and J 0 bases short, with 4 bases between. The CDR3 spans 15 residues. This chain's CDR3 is CASSVDLSGANVLTF. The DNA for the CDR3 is TGTGCCAGCAGCGTAGATCTCTCTGGGGCCAACGTCCTGACTTTC.

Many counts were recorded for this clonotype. The CDR3 DNA reads TGTGCCAGCAGCCCCTCCAGGGTGGGAGGCTACACCTTC. It yields the protein CASSPSRVGGYTF. The rearrangement uses TRBV9 and TRBJ1-2; possibly TRBD1 for D (5 bases). Trimming removed 4 bases at V and 8 bases at J, with 15 bases between. The CDR3 has 13 residues. In germline, CDR1 is SGDLS, CDR2 YYNGEE.

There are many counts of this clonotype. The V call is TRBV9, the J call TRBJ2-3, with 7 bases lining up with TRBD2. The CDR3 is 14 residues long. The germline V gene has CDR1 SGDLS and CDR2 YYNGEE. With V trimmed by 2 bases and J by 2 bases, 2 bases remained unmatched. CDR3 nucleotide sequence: TGTGCCAGCAGCGTCGGGACTATCACAGATACGCAGTATTTT. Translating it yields CASSVGTITDTQYF. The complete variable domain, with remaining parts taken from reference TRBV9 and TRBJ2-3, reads DSGVTQTPKHLITATGQRVTLRCSPRSGDLSVYWYQQSLDQGLQFLIQYYNGEERAKGNILERFSAQQFPDLHSELNLSSLELGDSALYFCASSVGTITDTQYFGPGTRLTVL.

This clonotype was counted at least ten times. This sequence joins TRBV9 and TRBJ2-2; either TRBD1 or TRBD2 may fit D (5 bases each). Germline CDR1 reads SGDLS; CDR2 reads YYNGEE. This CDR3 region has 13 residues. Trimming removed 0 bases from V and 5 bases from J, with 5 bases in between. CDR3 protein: CASSVGGTGELFF. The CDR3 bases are TGTGCCAGCAGCGTAGGGGGGACCGGGGAGCTGTTTTTT.

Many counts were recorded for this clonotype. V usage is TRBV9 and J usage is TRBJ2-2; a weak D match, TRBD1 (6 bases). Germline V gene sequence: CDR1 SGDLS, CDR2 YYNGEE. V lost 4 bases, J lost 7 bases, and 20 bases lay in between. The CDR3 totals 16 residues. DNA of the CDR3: TGTGCCAGCAGCACCCTAGGGGGAGTCTATGGCGGGGAGCTGTTTTTT. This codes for CASSTLGGVYGGELFF.

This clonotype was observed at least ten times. The CDR3 reads CASSVGGGRASGEQFF. CDR3 nucleotides: TGTGCCAGCAGCGTAGGTGGCGGGAGGGCCTCCGGTGAGCAGTTCTTC. This chain uses TRBV9 with TRBJ2-1; 9 bases map to TRBD2. Germline lookup yields CDR1 SGDLS and CDR2 YYNGEE. V trimming: 0 bases; J trimming: 9 bases; junction bases outside the gene matches: 10. The CDR3 extends over 16 amino acids.

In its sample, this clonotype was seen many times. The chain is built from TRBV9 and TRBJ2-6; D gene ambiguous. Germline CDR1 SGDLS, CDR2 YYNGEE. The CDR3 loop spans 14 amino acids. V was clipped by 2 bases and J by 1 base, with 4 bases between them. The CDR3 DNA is TGTGCCAGCAGCGTCTTATCTGGGGCCAACGTCCTGACTTTC. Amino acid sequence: CASSVLSGANVLTF.

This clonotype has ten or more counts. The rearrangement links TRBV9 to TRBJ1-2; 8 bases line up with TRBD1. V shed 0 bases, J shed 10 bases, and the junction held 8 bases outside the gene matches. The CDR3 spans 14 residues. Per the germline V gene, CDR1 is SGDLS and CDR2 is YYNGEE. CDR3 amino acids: CASSVARTGGHYTF. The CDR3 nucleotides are TGTGCCAGCAGCGTAGCTCGCACAGGGGGACACTACACCTTC.

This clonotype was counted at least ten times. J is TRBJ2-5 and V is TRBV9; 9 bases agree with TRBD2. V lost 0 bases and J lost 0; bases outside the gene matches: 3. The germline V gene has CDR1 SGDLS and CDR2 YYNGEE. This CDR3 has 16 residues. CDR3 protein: CASSVGASGNQETQYF. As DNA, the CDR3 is TGTGCCAGCAGCGTAGGGGCTAGCGGGAACCAAGAGACCCAGTACTTC.

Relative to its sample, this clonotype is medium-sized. The CDR3 is CASSATNSGANVLTF. The CDR3 nucleotides are TGTGCCAGCAGCGCTACGAACTCTGGGGCCAACGTCCTGACTTTC. V gene TRBV9 combines with J gene TRBJ2-6; D call uncertain. Trimming removed 3 bases at V and 0 bases at J, with 7 bases between. This CDR3 comprises 15 residues. Germline values: CDR1 SGDLS, CDR2 YYNGEE.

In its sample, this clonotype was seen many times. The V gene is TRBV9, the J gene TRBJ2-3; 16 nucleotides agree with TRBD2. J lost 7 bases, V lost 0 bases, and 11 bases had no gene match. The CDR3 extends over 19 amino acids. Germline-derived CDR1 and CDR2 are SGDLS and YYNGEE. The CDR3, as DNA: TGTGCCAGCAGCGTAGCTACTCAGGGACTAGCGGGAGGGCCTCATACGCAGTATTTT. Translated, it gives CASSVATQGLAGGPHTQYF. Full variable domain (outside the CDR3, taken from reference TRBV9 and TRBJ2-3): DSGVTQTPKHLITATGQRVTLRCSPRSGDLSVYWYQQSLDQGLQFLIQYYNGEERAKGNILERFSAQQFPDLHSELNLSSLELGDSALYFCASSVATQGLAGGPHTQYFGPGTRLTVL.

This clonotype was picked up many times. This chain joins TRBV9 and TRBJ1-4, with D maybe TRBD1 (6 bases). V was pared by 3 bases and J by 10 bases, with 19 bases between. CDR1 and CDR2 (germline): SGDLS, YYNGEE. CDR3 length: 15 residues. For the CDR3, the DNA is TGTGCCAGCAGCGCCGGAGGGGGGGGAAGGTTAAAACTGTTTTTT. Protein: CASSAGGGGRLKLFF.

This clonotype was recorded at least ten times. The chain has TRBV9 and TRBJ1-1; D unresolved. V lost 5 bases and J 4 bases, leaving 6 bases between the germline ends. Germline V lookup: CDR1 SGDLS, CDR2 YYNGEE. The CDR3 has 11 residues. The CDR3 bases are TGTGCCAGCAGGGAGGGCACTGAAGCTTTCTTT. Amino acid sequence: CASREGTEAFF.

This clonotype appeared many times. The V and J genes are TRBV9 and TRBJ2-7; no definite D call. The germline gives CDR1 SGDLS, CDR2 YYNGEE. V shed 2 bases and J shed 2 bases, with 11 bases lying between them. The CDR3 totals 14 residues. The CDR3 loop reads CASSVSVTAYEQYF. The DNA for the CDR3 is TGTGCCAGCAGCGTGAGTGTAACCGCCTACGAGCAGTACTTC.

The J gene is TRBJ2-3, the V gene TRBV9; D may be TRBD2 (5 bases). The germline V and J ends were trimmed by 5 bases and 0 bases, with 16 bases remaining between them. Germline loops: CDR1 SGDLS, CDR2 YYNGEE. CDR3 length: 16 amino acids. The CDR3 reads CASSRRWTSSTDTQYF. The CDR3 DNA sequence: TGTGCCAGCAGTCGGAGGTGGACGTCTAGCACAGATACGCAGTATTTT. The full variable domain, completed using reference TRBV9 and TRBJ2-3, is DSGVTQTPKHLITATGQRVTLRCSPRSGDLSVYWYQQSLDQGLQFLIQYYNGEERAKGNILERFSAQQFPDLHSELNLSSLELGDSALYFCASSRRWTSSTDTQYFGPGTRLTVL.

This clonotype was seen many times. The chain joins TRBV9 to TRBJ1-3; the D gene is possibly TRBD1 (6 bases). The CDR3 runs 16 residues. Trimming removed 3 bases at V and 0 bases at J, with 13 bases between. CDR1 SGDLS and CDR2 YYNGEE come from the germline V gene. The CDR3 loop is CASSAGHHLSGNTIYF. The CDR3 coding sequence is TGTGCCAGCAGCGCGGGACACCACCTCTCTGGAAACACCATATATTTT.

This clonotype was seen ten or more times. This CDR3 reads CASSVGVGELEFF. The DNA of the CDR3 is TGTGCCAGCAGCGTAGGTGTTGGGGAGCTCGAGTTCTTC. The chain combines TRBV9 with TRBJ2-1; tentative D call: TRBD2 (5 bases). Per germline, CDR1 SGDLS and CDR2 YYNGEE. Trimming removed 0 bases from V and 14 bases from J, with 15 bases in between. The CDR3 consists of 13 residues.

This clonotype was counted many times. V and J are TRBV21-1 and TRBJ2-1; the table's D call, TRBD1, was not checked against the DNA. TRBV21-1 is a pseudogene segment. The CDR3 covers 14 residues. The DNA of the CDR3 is TGTGCCAGCAGCACACAGGGGGCGGGCAATGAGCAGTTCTTC. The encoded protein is CASSTQGAGNEQFF.

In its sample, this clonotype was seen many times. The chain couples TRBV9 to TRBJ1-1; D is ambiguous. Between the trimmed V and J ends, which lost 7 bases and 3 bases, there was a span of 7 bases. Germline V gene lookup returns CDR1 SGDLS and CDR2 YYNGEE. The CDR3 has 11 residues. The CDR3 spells CASASDTEAFF. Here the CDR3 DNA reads TGTGCCAGCGCTTCGGACACTGAAGCTTTCTTT.

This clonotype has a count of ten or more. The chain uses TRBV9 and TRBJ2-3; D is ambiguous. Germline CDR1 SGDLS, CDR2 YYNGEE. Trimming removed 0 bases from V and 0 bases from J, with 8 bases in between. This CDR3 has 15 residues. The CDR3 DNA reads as TGTGCCAGCAGCGTAGACGCATCTAGCACAGATACGCAGTATTTT. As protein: CASSVDASSTDTQYF. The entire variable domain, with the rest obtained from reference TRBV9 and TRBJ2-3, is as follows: DSGVTQTPKHLITATGQRVTLRCSPRSGDLSVYWYQQSLDQGLQFLIQYYNGEERAKGNILERFSAQQFPDLHSELNLSSLELGDSALYFCASSVDASSTDTQYFGPGTRLTVL.

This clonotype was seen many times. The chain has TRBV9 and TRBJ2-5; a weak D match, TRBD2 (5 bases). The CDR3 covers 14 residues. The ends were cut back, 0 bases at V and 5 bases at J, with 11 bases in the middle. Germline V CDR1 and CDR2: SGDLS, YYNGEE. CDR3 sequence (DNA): TGTGCCAGCAGCGTAGGAGGCCGCGGGGAGACCCAGTACTTC. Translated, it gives CASSVGGRGETQYF.

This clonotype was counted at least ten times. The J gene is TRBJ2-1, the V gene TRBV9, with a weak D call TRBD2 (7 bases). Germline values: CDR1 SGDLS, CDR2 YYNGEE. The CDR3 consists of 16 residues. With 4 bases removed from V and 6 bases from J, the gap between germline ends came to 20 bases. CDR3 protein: CASSTSVQGVGNEQFF. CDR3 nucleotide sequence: TGTGCCAGCAGCACTAGCGTACAGGGAGTAGGCAATGAGCAGTTCTTC.

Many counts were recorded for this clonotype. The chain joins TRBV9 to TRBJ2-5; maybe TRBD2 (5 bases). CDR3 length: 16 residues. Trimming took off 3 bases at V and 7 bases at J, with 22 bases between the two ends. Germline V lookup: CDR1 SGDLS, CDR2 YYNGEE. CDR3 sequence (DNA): TGTGCCAGCAGCGGATCTAGCAACCCCCATTTAGGGACCCAGTACTTC. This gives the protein CASSGSSNPHLGTQYF.

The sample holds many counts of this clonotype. The CDR3 region is CASSVGGGGMAEQFF. The CDR3 DNA reads TGTGCCAGCAGCGTAGGAGGAGGCGGGATGGCGGAGCAGTTCTTC. The gene calls are TRBV9 and TRBJ2-1; possible D gene TRBD2, 6 bases. In germline, CDR1 is SGDLS, CDR2 YYNGEE. This CDR3 is 15 amino acids long. Trimming removed 0 bases at V and 10 bases at J, with 17 bases between.

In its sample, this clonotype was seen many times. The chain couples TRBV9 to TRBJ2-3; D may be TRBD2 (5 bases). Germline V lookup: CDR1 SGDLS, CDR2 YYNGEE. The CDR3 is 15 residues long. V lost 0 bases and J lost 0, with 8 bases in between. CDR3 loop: CASSVASTSTDTQYF. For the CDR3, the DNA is TGTGCCAGCAGCGTAGCTAGCACTAGCACAGATACGCAGTATTTT.

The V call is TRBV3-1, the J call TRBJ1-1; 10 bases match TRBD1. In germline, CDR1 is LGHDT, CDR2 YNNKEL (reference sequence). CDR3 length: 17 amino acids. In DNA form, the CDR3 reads TGTGTCTGCTGGGAGGAGGGACAGGGGATCCTGAACACTGAAGCTTTCTTT. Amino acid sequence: CVCWEEGQGILNTEAFF.